The source of this TCR beta chain is a study of naive and memory T cell subsets. On this clonotype: As yet, its antigen is unknown.

The CDR3 is 13 amino acids. The germline gives CDR1 LGHDT, CDR2 YNNKEL (reference sequence). Trimming left V 3 bases short and J 10 bases short, with 13 bases between. The treatment: skin biopsy from PPD injection site in Mantoux-positive individual. Cells were not sorted; total RNA input targeted about 1 to 1,100 ng. The library had UMIs added by 3' ligation of an oligonucleotide to TCR cDNA. Biopsied sites were PPD injections in people with a positive Mantoux test. Study conclusions and caveats: Tuberculin site TCR excess was interpreted as type IV hypersensitivity infiltration.

Reverse transcription of blood and skin TCR RNA was primed at alpha and beta constant regions. The SP2 primer and nested alpha and beta constant region primers amplified ligated cDNA in four rounds. TCRdb fed the UMI-ligation and nested PCR reads into MiXCR, producing one record per CDR3 protein. This sample has around 20,000 distinct CDR3 sequences, with more than 9% found just once. This TCR came from an adult in good health. Sequences were derived from skin, sampled from a tuberculin skin test site. The V call is TRBV3-1, the J call TRBJ2-1, with D perhaps TRBD2 (6 bases). The CDR3 nucleotides read TGTGCCAGCAGCCAGGACTACTCGGTCGAGCAGTTCTTC. Its protein is CASSQDYSVEQFF.